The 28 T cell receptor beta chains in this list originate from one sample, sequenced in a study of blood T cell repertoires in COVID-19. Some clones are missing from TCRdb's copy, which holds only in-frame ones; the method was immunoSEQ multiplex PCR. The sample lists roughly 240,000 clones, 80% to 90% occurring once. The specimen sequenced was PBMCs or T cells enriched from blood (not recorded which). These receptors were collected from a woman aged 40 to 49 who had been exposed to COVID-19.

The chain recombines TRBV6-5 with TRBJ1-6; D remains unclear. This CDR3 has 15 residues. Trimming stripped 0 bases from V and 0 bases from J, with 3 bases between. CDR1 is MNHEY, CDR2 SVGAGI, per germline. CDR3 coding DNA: TGTGCCAGCAGTTACTCGAGCTCCTATAATTCACCCCTCCACTTT. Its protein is CASSYSSSYNSPLHF.

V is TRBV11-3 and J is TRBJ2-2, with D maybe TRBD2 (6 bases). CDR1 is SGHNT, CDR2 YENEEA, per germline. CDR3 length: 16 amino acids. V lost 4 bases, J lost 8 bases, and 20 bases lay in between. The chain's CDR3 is CASSYIGGSGLGELFF. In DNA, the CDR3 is TGTGCCAGCAGCTACATTGGAGGGTCCGGGTTGGGGGAGCTGTTTTTT.

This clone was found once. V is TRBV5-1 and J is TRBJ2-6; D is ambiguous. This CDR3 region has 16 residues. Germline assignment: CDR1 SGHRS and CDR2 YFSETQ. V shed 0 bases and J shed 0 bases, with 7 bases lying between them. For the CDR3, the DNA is TGCGCCAGCAGCTTGGGGGCCACCTCTGGGGCCAACGTCCTGACTTTC. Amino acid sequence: CASSLGATSGANVLTF.

CDR3: CASSLSRWSEVGYF. The CDR3 DNA is TGTGCCAGCAGCCTAAGCCGTTGGTCGGAGGTCGGATACTTC. The rearrangement links TRBV11-2 to TRBJ2-5; D might be TRBD2 (5 bases). This CDR3 is 14 amino acids long. Germline values: CDR1 SGHAT, CDR2 FQNNGV. The ends were cut back, 5 bases at V and 14 bases at J, with 24 bases in the middle.

CDR3 region: CASSILGVSPLHF. For the CDR3, the DNA is TGTGCCAGCAGCATTCTAGGGGTGTCACCCCTCCACTTT. The V gene is TRBV21-1, the J gene TRBJ1-6; the table's D call TRBD1 went unverified against the DNA. TRBV21-1 is a listed pseudogene. This CDR3 is built from 13 residues.

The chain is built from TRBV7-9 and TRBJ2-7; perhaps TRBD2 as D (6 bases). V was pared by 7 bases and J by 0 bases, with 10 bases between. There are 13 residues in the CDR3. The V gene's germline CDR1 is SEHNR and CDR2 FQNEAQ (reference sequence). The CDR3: CASTGTGSYEQYF. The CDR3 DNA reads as TGTGCCAGCACCGGGACTGGCTCCTACGAGCAGTACTTC.

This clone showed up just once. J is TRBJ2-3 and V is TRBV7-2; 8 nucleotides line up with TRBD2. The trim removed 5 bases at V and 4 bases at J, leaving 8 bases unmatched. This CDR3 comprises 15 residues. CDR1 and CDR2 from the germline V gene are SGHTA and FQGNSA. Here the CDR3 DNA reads TGTGCCAGCAGCCCCTTCCGGGGGGGCGCAGATACGCAGTATTTT. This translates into CASSPFRGGADTQYF.

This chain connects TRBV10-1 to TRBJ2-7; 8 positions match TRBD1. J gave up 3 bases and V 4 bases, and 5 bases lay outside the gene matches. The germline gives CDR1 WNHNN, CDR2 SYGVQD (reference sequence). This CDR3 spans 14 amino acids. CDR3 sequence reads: CASSGHRGYYEQYF. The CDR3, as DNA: TGCGCCAGCAGTGGCCACAGGGGGTACTACGAGCAGTACTTC.

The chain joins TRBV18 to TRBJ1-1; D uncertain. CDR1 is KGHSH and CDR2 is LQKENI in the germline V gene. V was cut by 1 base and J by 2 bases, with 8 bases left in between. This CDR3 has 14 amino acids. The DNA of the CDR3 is TGTGCCAGCTCACCACTCAACAGCAACACTGAAGCTTTCTTT. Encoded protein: CASSPLNSNTEAFF. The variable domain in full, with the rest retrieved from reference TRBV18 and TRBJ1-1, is NAGVMQNPRHLVRRRGQEARLRCSPMKGHSHVYWYRQLPEEGLKFMVYLQKENIIDESGMPKERFSAEFPKEGPSILRIQQVVRGDSAAYFCASSPLNSNTEAFFGQGTRLTVV.

CDR3: CASSDRGALKYGYTF. Here the CDR3 DNA reads TGTGCCAGCAGTGACCGGGGGGCCCTCAAGTATGGCTACACCTTC. The genes are TRBV2 and TRBJ1-2; possibly TRBD1 for D (6 bases). From germline, CDR1 is SNHLY and CDR2 FYNNEI. Between the trimmed V and J ends, which lost 3 bases and 5 bases, there was a span of 16 bases. The CDR3 consists of 15 residues. The variable domain in full, with the rest retrieved from reference TRBV2 and TRBJ1-2, is EPEVTQTPSHQVTQMGQEVILRCVPISNHLYFYWYRQILGQKVEFLVSFYNNEISEKSEIFDDQFSVERPDGSNFTLKIRSTKLEDSAMYFCASSDRGALKYGYTFGSGTRLTVV.

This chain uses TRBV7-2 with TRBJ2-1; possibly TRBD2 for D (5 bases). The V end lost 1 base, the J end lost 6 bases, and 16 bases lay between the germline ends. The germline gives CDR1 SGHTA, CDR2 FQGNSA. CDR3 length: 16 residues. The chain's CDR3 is CASSLGATFGVNEQFF. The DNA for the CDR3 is TGTGCCAGCAGCTTAGGAGCCACATTCGGGGTCAATGAGCAGTTCTTC.

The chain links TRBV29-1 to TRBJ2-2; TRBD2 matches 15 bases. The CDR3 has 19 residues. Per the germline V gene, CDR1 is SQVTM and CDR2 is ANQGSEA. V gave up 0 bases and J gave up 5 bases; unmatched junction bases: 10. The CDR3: CSVEDTRTSGGAGTGELFF. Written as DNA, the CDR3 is TGCAGCGTTGAAGACACCCGGACTAGCGGGGGGGCGGGTACCGGGGAGCTGTTTTTT.

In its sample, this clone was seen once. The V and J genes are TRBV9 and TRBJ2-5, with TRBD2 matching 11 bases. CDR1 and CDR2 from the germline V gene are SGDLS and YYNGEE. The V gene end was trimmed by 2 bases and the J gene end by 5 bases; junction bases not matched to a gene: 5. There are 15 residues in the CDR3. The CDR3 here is CASSVVAGGQETQYF. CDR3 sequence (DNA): TGTGCCAGCAGCGTCGTAGCGGGGGGGCAGGAGACCCAGTACTTC.

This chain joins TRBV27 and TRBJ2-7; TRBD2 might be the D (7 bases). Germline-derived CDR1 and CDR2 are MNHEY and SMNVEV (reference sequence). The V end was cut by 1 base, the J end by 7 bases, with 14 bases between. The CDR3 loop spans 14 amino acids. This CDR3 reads CASSLFGGQGEQYF. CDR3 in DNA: TGTGCCAGCAGTTTATTCGGGGGGCAGGGAGAGCAGTACTTC.

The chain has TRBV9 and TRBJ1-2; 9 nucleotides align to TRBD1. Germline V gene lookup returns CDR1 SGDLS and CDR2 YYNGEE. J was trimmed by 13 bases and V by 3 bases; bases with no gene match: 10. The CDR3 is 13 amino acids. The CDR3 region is CASSGSGTGIVTF. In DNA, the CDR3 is TGTGCCAGCAGCGGATCCGGGACAGGGATTGTCACCTTC.

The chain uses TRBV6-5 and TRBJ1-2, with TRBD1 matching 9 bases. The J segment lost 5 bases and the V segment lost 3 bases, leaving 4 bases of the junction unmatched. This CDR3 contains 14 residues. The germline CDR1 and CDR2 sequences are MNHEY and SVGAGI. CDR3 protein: CASSYRGQGYGYTF. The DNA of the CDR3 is TGTGCCAGCAGTTATAGGGGACAGGGATATGGCTACACCTTC.

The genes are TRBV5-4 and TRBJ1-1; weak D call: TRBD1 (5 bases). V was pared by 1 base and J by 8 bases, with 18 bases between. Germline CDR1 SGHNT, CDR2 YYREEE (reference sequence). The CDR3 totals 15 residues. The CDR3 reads CASSLSGPNLREAFF. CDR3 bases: TGTGCCAGCAGCTTGTCAGGGCCCAACCTCCGAGAAGCTTTCTTT. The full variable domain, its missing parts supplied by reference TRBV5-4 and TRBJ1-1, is ETGVTQSPTHLIKTRGQQVTLRCSSQSGHNTVSWYQQALGQGPQFIFQYYREEENGRGNFPPRFSGLQFPNYSSELNVNALELDDSALYLCASSLSGPNLREAFFGQGTRLTVV.

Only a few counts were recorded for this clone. CDR3 region: CASSFGGATNEKLFF. CDR3 in DNA: TGTGCCAGCAGTTTCGGTGGAGCAACTAATGAAAAACTGTTTTTT. The gene calls are TRBV27 and TRBJ1-4, with D unresolved. This CDR3 spans 15 amino acids. Trimming cost V 3 bases and J 0 bases, with 8 bases left between them. The V gene's germline CDR1 is MNHEY and CDR2 SMNVEV (reference sequence).

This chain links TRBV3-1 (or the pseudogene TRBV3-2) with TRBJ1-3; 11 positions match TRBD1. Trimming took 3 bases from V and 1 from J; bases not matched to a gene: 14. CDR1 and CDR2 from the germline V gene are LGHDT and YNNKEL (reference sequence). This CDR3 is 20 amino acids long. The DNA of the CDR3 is TGTGCCAGCAGCCATCGCCCTGGACAGGGGGCGCCTTCTTCTGGAAACACCATATATTTT. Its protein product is CASSHRPGQGAPSSGNTIYF.

This chain's CDR3 is CASRGGAGPLYEQYF. The CDR3 coding sequence is TGTGCCAGCAGAGGGGGTGCAGGCCCCCTTTACGAGCAGTACTTC. The gene calls are TRBV2 and TRBJ2-7; D possibly corresponds to TRBD1 (6 bases). Per germline, CDR1 SNHLY and CDR2 FYNNEI. V lost 6 bases and J lost 4, with 19 bases in between. This CDR3 is built from 15 residues.

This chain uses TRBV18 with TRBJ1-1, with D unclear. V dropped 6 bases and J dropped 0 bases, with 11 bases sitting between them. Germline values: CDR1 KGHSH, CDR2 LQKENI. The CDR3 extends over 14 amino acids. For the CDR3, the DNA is TGTGCCAGCTCCATCCGGGATCTGAACACTGAAGCTTTCTTT. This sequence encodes CASSIRDLNTEAFF.

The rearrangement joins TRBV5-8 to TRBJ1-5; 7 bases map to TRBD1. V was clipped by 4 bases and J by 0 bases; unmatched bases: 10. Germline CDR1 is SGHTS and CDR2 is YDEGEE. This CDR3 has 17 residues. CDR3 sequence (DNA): TGTGCCAGCAGCGCCGGGACAGCCTCAGATAGCAATCAGCCCCAGCATTTT. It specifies CASSAGTASDSNQPQHF. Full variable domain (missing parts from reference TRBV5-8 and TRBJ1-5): EAGVTQSPTHLIKTRGQQATLRCSPISGHTSVYWYQQALGLGLQFLLWYDEGEERNRGNFPPRFSGRQFPNYSSELNVNALELEDSALYLCASSAGTASDSNQPQHFGDGTRLSIL.

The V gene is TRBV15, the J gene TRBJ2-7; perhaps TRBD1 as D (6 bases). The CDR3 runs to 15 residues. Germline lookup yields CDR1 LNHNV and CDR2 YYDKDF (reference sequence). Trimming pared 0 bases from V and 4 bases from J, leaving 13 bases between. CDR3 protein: CATSREPGQPYEQYF. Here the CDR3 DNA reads TGTGCCACCAGCAGAGAACCCGGACAGCCGTACGAGCAGTACTTC.

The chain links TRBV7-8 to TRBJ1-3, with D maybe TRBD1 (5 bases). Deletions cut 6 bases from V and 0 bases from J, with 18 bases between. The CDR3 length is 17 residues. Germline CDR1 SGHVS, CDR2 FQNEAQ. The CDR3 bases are TGTGCCAGCAGTCAATTAGGGATGACAGACTCTGGAAACACCATATATTTT. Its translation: CASSQLGMTDSGNTIYF.

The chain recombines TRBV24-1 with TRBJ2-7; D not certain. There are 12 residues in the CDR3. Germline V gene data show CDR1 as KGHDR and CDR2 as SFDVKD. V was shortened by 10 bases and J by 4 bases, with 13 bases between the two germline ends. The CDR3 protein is CATRSGNYEQYF. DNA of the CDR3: TGTGCCACTCGATCAGGAAATTACGAGCAGTACTTC.

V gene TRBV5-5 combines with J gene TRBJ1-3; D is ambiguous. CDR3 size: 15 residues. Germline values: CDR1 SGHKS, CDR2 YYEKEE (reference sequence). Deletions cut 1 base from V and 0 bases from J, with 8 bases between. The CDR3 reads CASSLHGNSGNTIYF. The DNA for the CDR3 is TGTGCCAGCAGCTTGCACGGTAACTCTGGAAACACCATATATTTT.

The CDR3 DNA sequence: TGTGCCAGCAGCCAAGCGGACACTGAAGCTTTCTTT. Translation: CASSQADTEAFF. J is TRBJ1-1 and V is TRBV14; D is unresolved. The CDR3 totals 12 residues. Trimming shortened V by 1 base and J by 3 bases, and 3 bases separated the two germline ends. CDR1 and CDR2 (germline): SGHDN, FVKESK.

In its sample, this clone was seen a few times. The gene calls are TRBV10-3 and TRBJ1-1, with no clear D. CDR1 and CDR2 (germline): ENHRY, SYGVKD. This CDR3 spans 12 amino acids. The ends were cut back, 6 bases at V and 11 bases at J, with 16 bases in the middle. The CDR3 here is CAISSNFTAAFF. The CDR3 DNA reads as TGTGCCATCAGCTCAAATTTCACTGCGGCTTTCTTT.